This TCR beta chain was recorded in a study of CD8 T cells in Susac syndrome. TCR beta sequencing was performed on blood CD8+ and CD4+ T cells. TEMRA cells were FACS-enriched and CD8+ and CD4+ T cells negatively isolated. CDR1 is SGHNT, CDR2 YYREEE, per germline (reference sequence). V was pared by 4 bases and J by 7 bases, with 20 bases between. The CDR3 totals 15 residues. With random hexamers, 0.5 to 1 ug RNA was reverse transcribed. TCRdb fed the immunoSEQ multiplex PCR reads into MiXCR, producing one record per CDR3 protein. This sample has about 210,000 distinct CDR3 sequences, with 95% found just once.

This receptor was identified in a human donor with multiple sclerosis. The sequencing sample was made of CD4+ T cells from PBMCs. V gene TRBV5-4 combines with J gene TRBJ1-2; D remains unclear. The DNA for the CDR3 is TGTGCCAGCAGCGAGCCGCGGGCCCCGGTGGGTGGCTACACCTTC. Amino acid sequence: CASSEPRAPVGGYTF.